A selection of T cell receptor beta chains follows, all from one sample in a study of cytomegalovirus exposure and HLA in healthy donors. The assay was immunoSEQ multiplex PCR, and TCRdb's table has in-frame clones only and misses some. The sample consists of about 140,000 clones, about 80% of them appearing once. The sequenced sample consisted of PBMCs. Every receptor here comes from a man aged 25 to 40 in good health and CMV-seronegative. The CDR3 runs from the conserved cysteine through the conserved F or W. The order of the fields is clone size, D gene, V gene, J gene, CDR3 DNA, CDR3 protein. The D gene is left open where the match is weak. Size is stated for part of the rows, as once, few or many counts, or as a class when the clone is expanded.

abundance: .
d_gene: TRBD2
v_gene: TRBV27
j_gene: TRBJ2-3
CDR3nt: TGTGCCAGCAGTTCCCTCCGACTAGCGGGAGGACGAGATACGCAGTATTTT
CDR3aa: CASSSLRLAGGRDTQYF

abundance: few
d_gene: TRBD1
v_gene: TRBV7-9
j_gene: TRBJ2-2
CDR3nt: TGTGCCAGCAGCTCGACAGGGATCCCCGGGGAGCTGTTTTTT
CDR3aa: CASSSTGIPGELFF

abundance: .
d_gene: .
v_gene: TRBV9
j_gene: TRBJ2-7
CDR3nt: TGTGCCAGCAGCCCCCGACAGGAGCCCATCTACGAGCAGTACTTC
CDR3aa: CASSPRQEPIYEQYF

abundance: .
d_gene: .
v_gene: TRBV10-2
j_gene: TRBJ2-7
CDR3nt: TGCGCCAGCAGTGAACCCGGCAGATGGAACTACGAGCAGTACTTC
CDR3aa: CASSEPGRWNYEQYF

abundance: .
d_gene: .
v_gene: TRBV5-1
j_gene: TRBJ2-7
CDR3nt: TGCGCCAGCAACATACAGGGTAGCTCCTACGAGCAGTACTTC
CDR3aa: CASNIQGSSYEQYF

abundance: .
d_gene: .
v_gene: TRBV30
j_gene: TRBJ1-4
CDR3nt: TGTGCCTGGAGTGTACCGGACAGCCTTAATGAAAAACTGTTTTTT
CDR3aa: CAWSVPDSLNEKLFF

abundance: .
d_gene: TRBD1
v_gene: TRBV19
j_gene: TRBJ1-1
CDR3nt: TGTGCCAGTACACAGGACAGGGGAGGCACTGAAGCTTTCTTT
CDR3aa: CASTQDRGGTEAFF

abundance: .
d_gene: .
v_gene: TRBV27
j_gene: TRBJ1-2
CDR3nt: TGTGCCAGCAGTTTAGTTAGGGGGGGACCAGGAGGCTACACCTTC
CDR3aa: CASSLVRGGPGGYTF

abundance: .
d_gene: TRBD1
v_gene: TRBV7-2
j_gene: TRBJ1-3
CDR3nt: TGTGCCAGCAGCTCAGGGGGATCTGGAAACACCATATATTTT
CDR3aa: CASSSGGSGNTIYF

abundance: .
d_gene: TRBD2
v_gene: TRBV27
j_gene: TRBJ2-1
CDR3nt: TGTGCCAGCAGTTCCCTTAGCGGGAGAACCTACAATGAGCAGTTCTTC
CDR3aa: CASSSLSGRTYNEQFF

abundance: .
d_gene: .
v_gene: TRBV7-6
j_gene: TRBJ2-7
CDR3nt: TGTGCCAGCAGCTTAGGGCCGGGGACCTACGAGCAGTACTTC
CDR3aa: CASSLGPGTYEQYF

abundance: .
d_gene: TRBD2
v_gene: TRBV27
j_gene: TRBJ2-7
CDR3nt: TGTGCCAGCAGTTTACGGGGGGCCTACGAGCAGTACTTC
CDR3aa: CASSLRGAYEQYF

abundance: .
d_gene: .
v_gene: TRBV11-1
j_gene: TRBJ2-1
CDR3nt: TGTGCCAGCAGCTTGGGCGGGGTTGAGCAGTTCTTC
CDR3aa: CASSLGGVEQFF

abundance: .
d_gene: TRBD1
v_gene: TRBV6-1
j_gene: TRBJ2-7
CDR3nt: TGTGCCAGCAGTAACAGGGGATACGAGCAGTACTTC
CDR3aa: CASSNRGYEQYF

abundance: .
d_gene: TRBD1
v_gene: TRBV28
j_gene: TRBJ1-4
CDR3nt: TGTGCCAGCAGTTTTTTAGGGCAGGGGGGTGAAAAACTGTTTTTT
CDR3aa: CASSFLGQGGEKLFF

abundance: .
d_gene: TRBD1
v_gene: TRBV18
j_gene: TRBJ1-2
CDR3nt: TGTGCCAGCTCGCCTGGACAGGGGATCGGTGGCTACACCTTC
CDR3aa: CASSPGQGIGGYTF

abundance: .
d_gene: .
v_gene: TRBV7-9
j_gene: TRBJ2-3
CDR3nt: TGTGCCAGCAGTTCGACTAGGAACACAGATACGCAGTATTTT
CDR3aa: CASSSTRNTDTQYF

abundance: .
d_gene: TRBD1
v_gene: TRBV28
j_gene: TRBJ1-3
CDR3nt: TGTGCCAGCAGTTCTCCGGGACAGGGGGTAGACACCATATATTTT
CDR3aa: CASSSPGQGVDTIYF

abundance: .
d_gene: .
v_gene: TRBV7-2
j_gene: TRBJ2-5
CDR3nt: TGTGCCAGCAGCTTAGCCACAGGGTTAGAGACCCAGTACTTC
CDR3aa: CASSLATGLETQYF

abundance: .
d_gene: .
v_gene: TRBV11-2
j_gene: TRBJ2-4
CDR3nt: TGTGCCAGCAGCCCGTCCGAGAAAAACATTCAGTACTTC
CDR3aa: CASSPSEKNIQYF

abundance: .
d_gene: TRBD1
v_gene: TRBV11-1
j_gene: TRBJ2-7
CDR3nt: TGTGCCAGCAGTTTAGGGACAGGGGCCCTCTCCGAGCAGTACTTC
CDR3aa: CASSLGTGALSEQYF

abundance: .
d_gene: .
v_gene: TRBV19
j_gene: TRBJ1-5
CDR3nt: TGTGCCAGTAGTGTCGGAGGAGGGCGGGTCAATCAGCCCCAGCATTTT
CDR3aa: CASSVGGGRVNQPQHF

abundance: .
d_gene: TRBD2
v_gene: TRBV19
j_gene: TRBJ2-7
CDR3nt: TGTGCCAGTAGTGCGGGACTAGCGGGGAGCTACGAGCAGTACTTC
CDR3aa: CASSAGLAGSYEQYF

abundance: .
d_gene: .
v_gene: TRBV2
j_gene: TRBJ1-2
CDR3nt: TGTGCCAGCACCCGGGGGGCGGACTATGGCTACACCTTC
CDR3aa: CASTRGADYGYTF

abundance: .
d_gene: TRBD2
v_gene: TRBV10-3
j_gene: TRBJ2-7
CDR3nt: TGTGCCATCAGTGAGTCAAGGACAGGGACTAGCGGGAGCCACGAGCAGTACTTC
CDR3aa: CAISESRTGTSGSHEQYF

abundance: .
d_gene: TRBD1
v_gene: TRBV27
j_gene: TRBJ2-7
CDR3nt: TGTGCCAGCAGTTTATCGCGGACAGGAGGCGAGCAGTACTTC
CDR3aa: CASSLSRTGGEQYF

abundance: .
d_gene: TRBD2
v_gene: TRBV19
j_gene: TRBJ2-5
CDR3nt: TGTGCCAGTAGTATATGGACTAGCAAACAAGAGACCCAGTACTTC
CDR3aa: CASSIWTSKQETQYF

abundance: .
d_gene: TRBD1
v_gene: TRBV6-1
j_gene: TRBJ1-2
CDR3nt: TGTGCCAGCAGACTGGGACAGGACTATGGCTACACCTTC
CDR3aa: CASRLGQDYGYTF

abundance: .
d_gene: TRBD1
v_gene: TRBV27
j_gene: TRBJ2-7
CDR3nt: TGTGCCAGCAAGGTAGGACAGGGGGCGTACGAGCAGTACTTC
CDR3aa: CASKVGQGAYEQYF

abundance: few
d_gene: TRBD1
v_gene: TRBV27
j_gene: TRBJ1-5
CDR3nt: TGTGCCACCCGACAGGGCGATCAGCCCCAGCATTTT
CDR3aa: CATRQGDQPQHF

abundance: .
d_gene: .
v_gene: TRBV7-9
j_gene: TRBJ1-1
CDR3nt: TGTGCCAGCAGCCCGACAGGGAACACTGAAGCTTTCTTT
CDR3aa: CASSPTGNTEAFF

abundance: .
d_gene: TRBD2
v_gene: TRBV28
j_gene: TRBJ2-7
CDR3nt: TGTGCCAGCAGTTTCCCCCCTACCGCGGGAGGATCTGCGGAGCAGTACTTC
CDR3aa: CASSFPPTAGGSAEQYF

abundance: .
d_gene: TRBD2
v_gene: TRBV18
j_gene: TRBJ2-7
CDR3nt: TGTGCCAGCTCACCGACAGCGGGAGGAAACCACGAGCAGTACTTC
CDR3aa: CASSPTAGGNHEQYF

abundance: .
d_gene: .
v_gene: TRBV9
j_gene: TRBJ1-2
CDR3nt: TGTGCCAGCAGCGTAGCTCAGGCAGTTGGCTACACCTTC
CDR3aa: CASSVAQAVGYTF

abundance: .
d_gene: TRBD2
v_gene: TRBV18
j_gene: TRBJ2-1
CDR3nt: TGTGCCAGCACCGGGACTAGCGGTAATGAGCAGTTCTTC
CDR3aa: CASTGTSGNEQFF

abundance: .
d_gene: TRBD2
v_gene: TRBV7-2
j_gene: TRBJ2-1
CDR3nt: TGTGCCAGCAGCTTCAGTAGCGGGAGTTACAATGAGCAGTTCTTC
CDR3aa: CASSFSSGSYNEQFF

abundance: .
d_gene: .
v_gene: TRBV5-1
j_gene: TRBJ2-1
CDR3nt: TGCGCCAGCAGCTTGGGACTACCCGGGGAGAATGAGCAGTTCTTC
CDR3aa: CASSLGLPGENEQFF

abundance: .
d_gene: .
v_gene: TRBV18
j_gene: TRBJ1-2
CDR3nt: TGTGCCAGCTCACCCTCCAGTGACTATGGCTACACCTTC
CDR3aa: CASSPSSDYGYTF

abundance: .
d_gene: TRBD2
v_gene: TRBV9
j_gene: TRBJ2-5
CDR3nt: TGTGCCAGCAGCGTAGCAGGCGGGAGCCAAGAGACCCAGTACTTC
CDR3aa: CASSVAGGSQETQYF

abundance: .
d_gene: .
v_gene: TRBV7-9
j_gene: TRBJ2-3
CDR3nt: TGTTCCAGCAGCCACCGGACGGCTCTCCGGGGGGATACGCAGTATTTT
CDR3aa: CSSSHRTALRGDTQYF

abundance: once
d_gene: .
v_gene: TRBV9
j_gene: TRBJ2-5
CDR3nt: TGTGCCAGCAGCGGATGGCCCGTTGAGGGTCAGACCCAGTACTTC
CDR3aa: CASSGWPVEGQTQYF